Below, 17 T cell receptor beta chains from the same sample are listed, as sequenced in a study of blood T cell repertoires in COVID-19. Measured with immunoSEQ multiplex PCR; TCRdb has only the in-frame clones, and not every one. The table lists tens of thousands of clones, around nine tenths of them singletons. Material for sequencing was peripheral blood. Receptors originate from a man aged 70-80 years with acute or convalescent COVID-19.

This clone was detected a few times. The chain uses TRBV5-5 and TRBJ1-1, with 7 nucleotides matching TRBD1. Trimming removed 2 bases from V and 3 bases from J; junction bases left unmatched: 1. The germline CDR1 and CDR2 sequences are SGHKS and YYEKEE (reference sequence). The CDR3 contains 13 residues. The CDR3 here is CASSLQGHTEAFF. The CDR3 bases are TGTGCCAGCAGCTTACAGGGGCACACTGAAGCTTTCTTT.

The rearrangement uses TRBV19 and TRBJ2-7; 8 bases are a match to TRBD1. J was trimmed by 4 bases and V by 9 bases; bases with no gene match: 2. CDR3 size: 11 residues. Germline-derived CDR1 and CDR2 are LNHDA and SQIVND (reference sequence). The CDR3 loop is CASGQGYEQYF. The CDR3 DNA sequence: TGTGCCAGCGGACAGGGTTACGAGCAGTACTTC.

J is TRBJ1-1 and V is TRBV3-1 (or the pseudogene TRBV3-2); D perhaps matches TRBD1 (6 bases). Germline lookup yields CDR1 LGHDT and CDR2 YNNKEL (reference sequence). V was trimmed by 0 bases and J by 6 bases, leaving 14 bases between them. This CDR3 has 15 residues. CDR3 residues: CASSQELTGGPEAFF. The CDR3 nucleotides read TGTGCCAGCAGCCAAGAACTGACGGGGGGGCCTGAAGCTTTCTTT.

The rearrangement uses TRBV18 and TRBJ1-2; the match to TRBD1 covers 8 bases. V was pared by 3 bases and J by 7 bases, with 4 bases of the junction left unmatched. The CDR3 loop spans 13 amino acids. Germline CDR1 and CDR2: KGHSH and LQKENI. CDR3 sequence (DNA): TGTGCCAGCTCACCTGGACAGGGAGGTGGCTACACCTTC. Translating it yields CASSPGQGGGYTF.

The chain combines TRBV11-3 with TRBJ2-4; D might be TRBD2 (6 bases). The CDR3 loop spans 16 amino acids. Trimming left V 5 bases short and J 0 bases short, with 14 bases between. CDR1 is SGHNT and CDR2 is YENEEA in the germline V gene. CDR3 bases: TGTGCCAGCAGCGGGGGGATCTGTCTAGCCAAAAACATTCAGTACTTC. Amino acid sequence: CASSGGICLAKNIQYF.

V and J are TRBV4-1 and TRBJ1-6; tentatively, D is TRBD1 (5 bases). The CDR3 is made up of 15 amino acids. Germline values: CDR1 MGHRA, CDR2 YSYEKL. V was clipped by 2 bases and J by 14 bases, with 19 bases between them. The CDR3 sequence is CASSQFLTAPRALHF. The CDR3 DNA reads as TGCGCCAGCAGCCAATTTTTGACGGCTCCCAGGGCCCTCCACTTT.

This clone came up a few times. The V and J genes are TRBV28 and TRBJ1-4; TRBD1 matches at 8 bases. Per germline, CDR1 MDHEN and CDR2 SYDVKM. This CDR3 is built from 15 residues. Trimming took 6 bases from V and 1 from J; bases not matched to a gene: 4. CDR3 in amino acids: CASSRRGRTNEKLFF. The DNA for the CDR3 is TGTGCCAGCAGCCGCAGGGGGCGAACTAATGAAAAACTGTTTTTT.

V is TRBV5-6 and J is TRBJ2-1; 10 bases align to TRBD1. V was pared by 3 bases and J by 6 bases, with 15 bases of the junction left unmatched. The germline gives CDR1 SGHDT, CDR2 YYEEEE. The CDR3 spans 18 residues. CDR3: CASSSGTGVTLTSNEQFF. In DNA form, the CDR3 reads TGTGCCAGCAGCTCCGGGACAGGGGTTACCTTAACAAGCAATGAGCAGTTCTTC.

This chain uses TRBV28 with TRBJ1-2, with D possibly matching TRBD1 (5 bases). The V end was cut by 4 bases, the J end by 4 bases, with 13 bases between. The CDR3 has 14 residues. CDR1 and CDR2 from the germline V gene are MDHEN and SYDVKM. The CDR3 spells CASSYTGHGYGYTF. The CDR3 DNA reads TGTGCCAGCAGTTATACAGGCCACGGCTATGGCTACACCTTC.

The chain links TRBV18 to TRBJ2-5, with 10 bases fitting TRBD2. Germline V lookup: CDR1 KGHSH, CDR2 LQKENI. Trimming at V came to 3 bases and at J to 5 bases, leaving 3 bases not matched to a gene. The CDR3 extends over 14 amino acids. The DNA of the CDR3 is TGTGCCAGCTCACCCGAGACTAGCGGGGAGACCCAGTACTTC. Translating it yields CASSPETSGETQYF.

The chain employs TRBV20-1 and TRBJ1-5; D is undetermined. Looked up from germline, CDR1 is DFQATT and CDR2 is SNEGSKA (reference sequence). This CDR3 has 15 amino acids. The V gene lost 3 bases and the J gene lost 0 bases, with 12 bases spanning the gap. In DNA, the CDR3 is TGCAGTGCTAGTATGTCAGAATTTAGCAATCAGCCCCAGCATTTT. Translating it yields CSASMSEFSNQPQHF.

The chain links TRBV5-1 to TRBJ2-3; 8 nucleotides align to TRBD2. V lost 5 bases, J lost 5 bases, and 10 bases stayed unmatched. Looked up from germline, CDR1 is SGHRS and CDR2 is YFSETQ. The CDR3 sequence is 15 residues long. Here the CDR3 DNA reads TGCGCCAGCAGGTCTAGAGCGGGGGATGAAGATACGCAGTATTTT. It is translated as CASRSRAGDEDTQYF.

The chain uses TRBV5-1 and TRBJ1-1; D remains ambiguous. CDR3 length: 13 amino acids. Germline CDR1 SGHRS, CDR2 YFSETQ. Trimming cost V 2 bases and J 6 bases, with 11 bases left between them. DNA of the CDR3: TGCGCCAGCAGCTTCACCGGGAGCGCTGAAGCTTTCTTT. Translating it yields CASSFTGSAEAFF.

The rearrangement joins TRBV6-1 to TRBJ1-1; D not resolved. Trimming took off 0 bases at V and 5 bases at J, with 19 bases between the two ends. The length of the CDR3 is 17 residues. Germline V CDR1 and CDR2: MNHNS, SASEGT. This chain's CDR3 is CASSEARHRAGRTEAFF. Written as DNA, the CDR3 is TGTGCCAGCAGTGAAGCGCGGCACCGGGCGGGCCGGACTGAAGCTTTCTTT.

This chain joins TRBV25-1 and TRBJ1-2, with unresolved D. The V gene lost 3 bases and the J gene lost 12 bases, with 11 bases spanning the gap. The CDR3 is 11 residues long. Germline V gene sequence: CDR1 MGHDK, CDR2 SYGVNS. CDR3 protein: CASSDGRGNTF. The CDR3 nucleotides are TGTGCCAGCAGTGACGGAAGAGGAAACACCTTC.

This chain links TRBV27 with TRBJ1-1; 10 nucleotides line up with TRBD1. Germline-derived CDR1 and CDR2 are MNHEY and SMNVEV (reference sequence). V was pared by 8 bases and J by 5 bases, with 5 bases of the junction left unmatched. The CDR3 is 13 residues long. CDR3 bases: TGTGCCAGCGGGGACAGGGGAACAACTGAAGCTTTCTTT. Encoded protein: CASGDRGTTEAFF.

This clone was detected a few times. The rearrangement uses TRBV19 and TRBJ1-2; TRBD1 matches at 9 bases. This CDR3 is 17 amino acids long. Trimming cost V 1 base and J 4 bases; bases outside gene matches: 10. Looked up from germline, CDR1 is LNHDA and CDR2 is SQIVND (reference sequence). The CDR3 is CASSIGYRGPLVYGYTF. The CDR3 DNA sequence: TGTGCCAGTAGTATAGGATACAGGGGGCCCTTAGTCTATGGCTACACCTTC.